This record looks at one T cell receptor beta chain sequence and its context. Antigen specificity is unknown. The source of the sample is a study of liver allograft versus peripheral blood T cells. On the study more broadly: Transplanted-liver and recipient peripheral blood T cell receptor repertoires were compared. Broader study findings: The authors reported that T cell receptor repertoires inside liver allografts differed from those in peripheral blood.

V shed 5 bases and J 8 bases; nucleotides not matched to a gene: 6. This CDR3 has 14 amino acids. Germline-derived CDR1 and CDR2 are MNHEY and SVGAGI. TCRdb redid the calling of the reads with MiXCR, one entry per CDR3 protein. The sample lists a few thousand distinct CDR3 sequences, 16% occurring once. The chain is built from TRBV6-5 and TRBJ2-1, with 10 bases fitting TRBD1. The clonotype originates from a human patient who had a liver transplant. Some T cells here may be from the graft donor. CDR3 sequence reads: CASSRTGGSHEQFF. CDR3 in DNA: TGTGCCAGCAGTCGGACAGGGGGGTCTCATGAGCAGTTCTTC.